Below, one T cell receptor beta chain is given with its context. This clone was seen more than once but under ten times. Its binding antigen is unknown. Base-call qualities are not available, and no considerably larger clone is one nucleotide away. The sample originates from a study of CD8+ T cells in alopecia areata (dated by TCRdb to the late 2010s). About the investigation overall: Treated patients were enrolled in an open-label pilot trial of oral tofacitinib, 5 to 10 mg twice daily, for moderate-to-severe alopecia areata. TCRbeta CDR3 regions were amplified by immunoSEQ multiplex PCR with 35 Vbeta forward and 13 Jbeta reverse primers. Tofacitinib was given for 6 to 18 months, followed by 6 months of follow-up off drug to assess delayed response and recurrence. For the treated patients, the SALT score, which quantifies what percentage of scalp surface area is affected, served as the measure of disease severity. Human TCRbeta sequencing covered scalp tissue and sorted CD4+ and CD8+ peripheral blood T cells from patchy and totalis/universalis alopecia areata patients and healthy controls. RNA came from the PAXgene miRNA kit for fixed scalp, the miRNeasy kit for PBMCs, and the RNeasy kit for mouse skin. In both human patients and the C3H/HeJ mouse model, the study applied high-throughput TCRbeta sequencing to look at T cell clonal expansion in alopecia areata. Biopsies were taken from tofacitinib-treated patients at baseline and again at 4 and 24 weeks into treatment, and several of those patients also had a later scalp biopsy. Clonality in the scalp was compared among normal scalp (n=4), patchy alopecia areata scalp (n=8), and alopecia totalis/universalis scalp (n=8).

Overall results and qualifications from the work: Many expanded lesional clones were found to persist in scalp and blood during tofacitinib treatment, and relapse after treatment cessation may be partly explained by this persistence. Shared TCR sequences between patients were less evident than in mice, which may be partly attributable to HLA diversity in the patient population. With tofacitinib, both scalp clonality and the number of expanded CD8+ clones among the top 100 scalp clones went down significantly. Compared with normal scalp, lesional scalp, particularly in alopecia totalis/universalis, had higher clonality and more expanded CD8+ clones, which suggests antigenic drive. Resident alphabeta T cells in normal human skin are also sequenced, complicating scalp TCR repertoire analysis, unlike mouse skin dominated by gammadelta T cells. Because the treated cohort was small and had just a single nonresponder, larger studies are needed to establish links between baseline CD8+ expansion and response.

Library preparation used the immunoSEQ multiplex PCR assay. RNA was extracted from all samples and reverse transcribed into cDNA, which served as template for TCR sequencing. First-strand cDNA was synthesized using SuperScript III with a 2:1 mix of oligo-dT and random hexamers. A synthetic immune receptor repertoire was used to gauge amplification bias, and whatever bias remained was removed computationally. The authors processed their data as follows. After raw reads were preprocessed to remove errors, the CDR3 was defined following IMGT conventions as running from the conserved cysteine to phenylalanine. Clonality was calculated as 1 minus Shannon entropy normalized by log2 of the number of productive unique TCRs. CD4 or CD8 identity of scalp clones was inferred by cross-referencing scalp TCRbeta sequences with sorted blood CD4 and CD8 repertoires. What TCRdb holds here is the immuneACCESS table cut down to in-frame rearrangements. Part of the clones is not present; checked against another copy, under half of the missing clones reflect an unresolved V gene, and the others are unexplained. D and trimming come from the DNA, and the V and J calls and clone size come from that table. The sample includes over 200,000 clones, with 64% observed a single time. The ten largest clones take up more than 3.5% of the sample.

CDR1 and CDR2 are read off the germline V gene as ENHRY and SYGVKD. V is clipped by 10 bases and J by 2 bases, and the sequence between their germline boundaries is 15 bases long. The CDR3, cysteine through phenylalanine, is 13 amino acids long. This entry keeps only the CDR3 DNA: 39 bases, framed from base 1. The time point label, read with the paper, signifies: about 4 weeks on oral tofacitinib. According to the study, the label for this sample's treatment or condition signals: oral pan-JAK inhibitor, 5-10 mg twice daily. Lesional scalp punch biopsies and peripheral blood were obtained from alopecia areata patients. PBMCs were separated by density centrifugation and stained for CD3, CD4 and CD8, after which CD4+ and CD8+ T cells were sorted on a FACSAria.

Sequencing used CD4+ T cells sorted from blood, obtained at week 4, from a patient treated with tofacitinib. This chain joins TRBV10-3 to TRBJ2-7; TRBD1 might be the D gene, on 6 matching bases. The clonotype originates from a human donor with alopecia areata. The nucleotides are TGTGCCACCAACCCGGGACAAACCTACGAGCAGTACTTC. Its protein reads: CATNPGQTYEQYF.